This TCR beta chain was captured in a study of T cells in Graves' hyperthyroidism and ophthalmopathy. TCR beta CDR3 regions were amplified from RNA. The TCR CDR3 first-round RT-PCR relied on the HTBI primer set. One entry per CDR3 protein, called by TCRdb with MiXCR from the multiplex PCR reads. The sample lists around 520,000 distinct CDR3 sequences, 14% occurring once. This clonotype was recorded at least ten times. Trimming pared 1 base from V and 10 bases from J, leaving 11 bases between. The CDR3 is 13 amino acids. Germline V CDR1 and CDR2: SGHTA, FQGNSA. This TCR was sampled from a woman aged 40 to 55 with Graves' hyperthyroidism. The source material was blood. The chain has TRBV7-2 and TRBJ2-1; D unresolved. The CDR3 spells CASSLGGLWEQFF. The DNA of the CDR3 is TGTGCCAGCAGCTTAGGTGGGCTCTGGGAGCAGTTCTTC.